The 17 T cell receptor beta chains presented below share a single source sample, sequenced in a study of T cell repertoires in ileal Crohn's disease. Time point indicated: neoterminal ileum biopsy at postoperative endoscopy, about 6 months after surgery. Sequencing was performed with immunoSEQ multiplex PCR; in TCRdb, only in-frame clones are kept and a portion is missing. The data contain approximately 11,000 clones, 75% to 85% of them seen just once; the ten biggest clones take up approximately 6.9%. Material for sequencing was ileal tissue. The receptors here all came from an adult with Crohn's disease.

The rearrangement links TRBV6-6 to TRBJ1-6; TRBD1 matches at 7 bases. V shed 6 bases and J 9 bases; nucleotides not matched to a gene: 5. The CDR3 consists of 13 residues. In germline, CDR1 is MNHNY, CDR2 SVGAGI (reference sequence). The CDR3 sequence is CASSDRVSSPLHF. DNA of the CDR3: TGTGCCAGCAGCGACAGGGTGTCTTCACCCCTCCACTTT.

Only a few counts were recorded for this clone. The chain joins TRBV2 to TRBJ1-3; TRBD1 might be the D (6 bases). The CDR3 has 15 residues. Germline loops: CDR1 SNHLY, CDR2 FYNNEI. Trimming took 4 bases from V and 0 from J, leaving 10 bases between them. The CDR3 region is CASSADSNSGNTIYF. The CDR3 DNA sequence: TGTGCCAGCAGTGCGGACAGCAACTCTGGAAACACCATATATTTT.

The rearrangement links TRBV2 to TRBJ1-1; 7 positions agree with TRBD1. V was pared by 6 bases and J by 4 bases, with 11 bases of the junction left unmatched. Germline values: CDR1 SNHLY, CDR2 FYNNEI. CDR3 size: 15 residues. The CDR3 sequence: CASSLTGQRATEAFF. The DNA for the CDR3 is TGTGCCAGCAGCCTCACGGGACAGCGTGCCACTGAAGCTTTCTTT.

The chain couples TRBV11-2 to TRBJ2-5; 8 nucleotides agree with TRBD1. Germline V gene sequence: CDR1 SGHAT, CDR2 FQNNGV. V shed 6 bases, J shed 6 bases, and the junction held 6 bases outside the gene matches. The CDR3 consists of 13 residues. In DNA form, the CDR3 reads TGTGCCAGCAGGGACAGGGCTATGAAGACCCAGTACTTC. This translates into CASRDRAMKTQYF.

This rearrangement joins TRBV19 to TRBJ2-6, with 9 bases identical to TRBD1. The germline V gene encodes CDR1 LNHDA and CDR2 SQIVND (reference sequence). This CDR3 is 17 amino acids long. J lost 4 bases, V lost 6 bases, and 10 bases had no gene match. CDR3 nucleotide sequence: TGTGCCAGTAGAAGGGACAGGGCCGGAGTCGGGGCCAACGTCCTGACTTTC. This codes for CASRRDRAGVGANVLTF.

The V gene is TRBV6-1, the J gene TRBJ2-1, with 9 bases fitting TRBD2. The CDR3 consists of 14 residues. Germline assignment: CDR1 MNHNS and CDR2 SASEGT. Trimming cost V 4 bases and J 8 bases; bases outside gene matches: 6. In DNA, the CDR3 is TGTGCCAGCAGTGTGGCGGGGGGGGCCCATGAGCAGTTCTTC. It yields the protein CASSVAGGAHEQFF.

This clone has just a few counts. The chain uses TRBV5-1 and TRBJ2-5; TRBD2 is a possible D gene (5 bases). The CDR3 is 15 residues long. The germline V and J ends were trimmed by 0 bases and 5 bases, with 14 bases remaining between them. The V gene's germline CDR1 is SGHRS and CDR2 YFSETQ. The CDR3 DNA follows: TGCGCCAGCAGCTTGGCCACCTCGACGGGGGAGACCCAGTACTTC. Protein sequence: CASSLATSTGETQYF.

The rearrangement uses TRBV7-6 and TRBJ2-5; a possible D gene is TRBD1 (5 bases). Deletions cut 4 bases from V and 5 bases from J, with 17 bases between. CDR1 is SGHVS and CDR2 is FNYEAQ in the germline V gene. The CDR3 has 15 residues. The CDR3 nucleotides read TGTGCCAGCAGCTCCTACAGGATAACCTCGGAGACCCAGTACTTC. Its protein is CASSSYRITSETQYF.

CDR3 sequence: CASSYRTGLASEQYF. Written as DNA, the CDR3 is TGTGCCAGCAGTTACCGGACAGGACTAGCCAGCGAGCAGTACTTC. The chain joins TRBV6-6 to TRBJ2-7, with D maybe TRBD2 (8 bases). Per the germline V gene, CDR1 is MNHNY and CDR2 is SVGAGI (reference sequence). Trimming removed 2 bases at V and 6 bases at J, with 17 bases between. The CDR3 runs 15 residues.

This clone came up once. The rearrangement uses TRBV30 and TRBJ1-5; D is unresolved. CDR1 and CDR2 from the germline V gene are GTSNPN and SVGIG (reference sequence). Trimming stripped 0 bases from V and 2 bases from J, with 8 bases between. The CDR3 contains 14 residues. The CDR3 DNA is TGTGCCTGGAGTGTGCTCGGGGGCAATCAGCCCCAGCATTTT. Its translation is CAWSVLGGNQPQHF.

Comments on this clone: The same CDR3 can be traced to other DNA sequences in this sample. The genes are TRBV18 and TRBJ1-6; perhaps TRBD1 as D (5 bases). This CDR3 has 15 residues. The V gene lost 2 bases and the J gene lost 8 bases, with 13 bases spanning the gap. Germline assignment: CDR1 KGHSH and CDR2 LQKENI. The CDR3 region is CASSPSRAFYSPLHF. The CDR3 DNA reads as TGTGCCAGCTCACCATCCAGGGCTTTCTATTCACCCCTCCACTTT.

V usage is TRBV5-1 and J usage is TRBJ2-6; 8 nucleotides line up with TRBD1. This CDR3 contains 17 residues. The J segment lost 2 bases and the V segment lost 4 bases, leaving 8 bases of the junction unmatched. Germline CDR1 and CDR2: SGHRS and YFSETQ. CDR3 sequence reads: CASSILPTGAGANVLTF. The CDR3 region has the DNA TGCGCCAGCAGCATACTTCCGACAGGGGCTGGGGCCAACGTCCTGACTTTC.

CDR3 coding DNA: TGTGCCAGTAGTTGGGACAGCCTCGGATCCCAGCATTTT. Translating it yields CASSWDSLGSQHF. V gene TRBV19 combines with J gene TRBJ1-5; 7 nucleotides line up with TRBD1. The V gene end was trimmed by 5 bases and the J gene end by 11 bases; junction bases not matched to a gene: 9. Looked up from germline, CDR1 is LNHDA and CDR2 is SQIVND (reference sequence). The CDR3 is made up of 13 amino acids.

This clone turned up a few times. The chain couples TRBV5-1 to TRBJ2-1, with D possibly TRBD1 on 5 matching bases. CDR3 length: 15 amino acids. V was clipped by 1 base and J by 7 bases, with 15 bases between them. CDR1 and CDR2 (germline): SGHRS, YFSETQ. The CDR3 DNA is TGCGCCAGCAGCTTGCAGGGTGTGGTAGCAAATGAGCAGTTCTTC. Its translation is CASSLQGVVANEQFF.

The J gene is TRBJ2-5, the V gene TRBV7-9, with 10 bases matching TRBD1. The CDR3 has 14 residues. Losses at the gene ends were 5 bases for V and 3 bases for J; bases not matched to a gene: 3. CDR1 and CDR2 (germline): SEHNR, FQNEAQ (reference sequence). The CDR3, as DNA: TGTGCCAGCAGCCCCGGGACAGGGGAAGAGACCCAGTACTTC. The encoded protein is CASSPGTGEETQYF.

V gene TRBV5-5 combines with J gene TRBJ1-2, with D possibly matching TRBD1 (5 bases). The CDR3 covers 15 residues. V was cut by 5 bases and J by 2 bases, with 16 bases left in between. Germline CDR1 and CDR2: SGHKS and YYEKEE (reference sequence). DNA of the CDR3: TGTGCCAGCAGTTTCTCCGGGACTTCAAACTATGGCTACACCTTC. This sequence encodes CASSFSGTSNYGYTF. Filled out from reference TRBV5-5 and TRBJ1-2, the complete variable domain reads DAGVTQSPTHLIKTRGQQVTLRCSPISGHKSVSWYQQVLGQGPQFIFQYYEKEERGRGNFPDRFSARQFPNYSSELNVNALLLGDSALYLCASSFSGTSNYGYTFGSGTRLTVV.

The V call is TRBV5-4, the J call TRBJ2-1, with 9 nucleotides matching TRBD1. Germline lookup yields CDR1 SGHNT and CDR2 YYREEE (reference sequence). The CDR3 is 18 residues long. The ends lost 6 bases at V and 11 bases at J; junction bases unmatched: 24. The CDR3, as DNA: TGTGCCAGCACCCTTGCGAAGGGTCCCTCCGGGACAGGGCCTCAGCAGTTCTTC. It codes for CASTLAKGPSGTGPQQFF. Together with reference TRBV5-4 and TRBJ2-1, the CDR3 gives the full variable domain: ETGVTQSPTHLIKTRGQQVTLRCSSQSGHNTVSWYQQALGQGPQFIFQYYREEENGRGNFPPRFSGLQFPNYSSELNVNALELDDSALYLCASTLAKGPSGTGPQQFFGPGTRLTVL.